This TCR beta chain was sequenced during a study of CD8+ T cells in alopecia areata. The authors extracted RNA and reverse transcribed it into cDNA as the sequencing template. Measured with immunoSEQ multiplex PCR; TCRdb has only the in-frame clones, and not every one. The sample lists 150,000 to 250,000 clones, nearly 60% occurring once. The treatment: oral pan-JAK inhibitor, 5-10 mg twice daily. Overall study findings and caveats: Persistence of many expanded lesional clones was seen in scalp and blood during tofacitinib.

Concerning this clone: Its target is unknown.

The CDR3 sequence is 14 residues long. Trimming cost V 2 bases and J 5 bases; bases outside gene matches: 5. CDR1 is MNHNS, CDR2 SASEGT, per germline. This clonotype was obtained from a human donor with alopecia areata. The sequenced sample was CD4+ T cells sorted from blood, obtained at week 24, from a patient treated with tofacitinib. V usage is TRBV6-1 and J usage is TRBJ2-7; TRBD1 matches at 8 bases. The CDR3 coding sequence is TGTGCCAGCAGTGAACAGGGGGCCGTCGACGAGCAGTACTTC. It codes for CASSEQGAVDEQYF.